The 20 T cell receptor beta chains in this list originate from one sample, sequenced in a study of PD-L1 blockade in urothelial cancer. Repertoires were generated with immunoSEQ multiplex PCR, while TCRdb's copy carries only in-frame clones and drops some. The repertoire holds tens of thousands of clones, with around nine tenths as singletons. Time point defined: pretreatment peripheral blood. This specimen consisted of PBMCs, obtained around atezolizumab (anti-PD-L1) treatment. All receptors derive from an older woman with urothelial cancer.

CDR3 in DNA: TGCAGCGTTGAACCTCGCTACACCTTC. Protein product: CSVEPRYTF. This rearrangement joins TRBV29-1 to TRBJ1-2; D is uncertain. Trimming removed 2 bases at V and 9 bases at J, with 4 bases between. This CDR3 has 9 residues. CDR1 is SQVTM and CDR2 is ANQGSEA in the germline V gene.

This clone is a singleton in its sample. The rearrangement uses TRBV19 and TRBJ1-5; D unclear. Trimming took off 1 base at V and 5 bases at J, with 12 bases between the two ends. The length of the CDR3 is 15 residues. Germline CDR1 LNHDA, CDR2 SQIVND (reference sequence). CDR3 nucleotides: TGTGCCAGTAGTATAGTTGGGTTCGGGGATCAGCCCCAGCATTTT. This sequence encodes CASSIVGFGDQPQHF. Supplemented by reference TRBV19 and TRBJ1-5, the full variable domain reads DGGITQSPKYLFRKEGQNVTLSCEQNLNHDAMYWYRQDPGQGLRLIYYSQIVNDFQKGDIAEGYSVSREKKESFPLTVTSAQKNPTAFYLCASSIVGFGDQPQHFGDGTRLSIL.

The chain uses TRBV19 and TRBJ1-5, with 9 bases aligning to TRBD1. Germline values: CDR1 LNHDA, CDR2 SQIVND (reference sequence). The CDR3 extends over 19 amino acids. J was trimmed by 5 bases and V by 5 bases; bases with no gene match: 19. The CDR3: CASSQRALDRGFRDQPQHF. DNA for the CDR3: TGTGCCAGTAGTCAACGCGCCCTGGACAGGGGATTTCGGGATCAGCCCCAGCATTTT. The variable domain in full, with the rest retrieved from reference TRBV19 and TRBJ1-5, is DGGITQSPKYLFRKEGQNVTLSCEQNLNHDAMYWYRQDPGQGLRLIYYSQIVNDFQKGDIAEGYSVSREKKESFPLTVTSAQKNPTAFYLCASSQRALDRGFRDQPQHFGDGTRLSIL.

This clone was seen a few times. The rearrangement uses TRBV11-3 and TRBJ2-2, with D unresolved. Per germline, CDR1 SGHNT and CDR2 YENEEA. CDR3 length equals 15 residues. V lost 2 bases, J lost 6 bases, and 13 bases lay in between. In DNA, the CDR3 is TGTGCCAGCAGCTTATACAGCCTGGGTCCCGGGGAGCTGTTTTTT. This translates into CASSLYSLGPGELFF.

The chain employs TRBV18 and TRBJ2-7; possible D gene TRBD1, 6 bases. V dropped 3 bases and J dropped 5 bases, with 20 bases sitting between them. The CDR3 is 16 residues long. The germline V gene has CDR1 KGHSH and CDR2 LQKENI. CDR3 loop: CASSPLQQGANNEQYF. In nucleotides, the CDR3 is TGTGCCAGCTCACCCCTTCAACAGGGTGCAAATAACGAGCAGTACTTC. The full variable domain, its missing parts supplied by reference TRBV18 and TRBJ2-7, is NAGVMQNPRHLVRRRGQEARLRCSPMKGHSHVYWYRQLPEEGLKFMVYLQKENIIDESGMPKERFSAEFPKEGPSILRIQQVVRGDSAAYFCASSPLQQGANNEQYFGPGTRLTVT.

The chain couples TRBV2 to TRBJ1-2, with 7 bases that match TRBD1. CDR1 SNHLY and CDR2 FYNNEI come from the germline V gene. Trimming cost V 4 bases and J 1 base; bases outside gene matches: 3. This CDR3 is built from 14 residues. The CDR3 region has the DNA TGTGCCAGCAGTGGAGGGACAGTTAACTATGGCTACACCTTC. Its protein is CASSGGTVNYGYTF. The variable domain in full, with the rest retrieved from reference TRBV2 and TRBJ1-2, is EPEVTQTPSHQVTQMGQEVILRCVPISNHLYFYWYRQILGQKVEFLVSFYNNEISEKSEIFDDQFSVERPDGSNFTLKIRSTKLEDSAMYFCASSGGTVNYGYTFGSGTRLTVV.

The CDR3 region is CASSHTLGRGTDTQYF. Here the CDR3 DNA reads TGCGCCAGCAGCCATACACTAGGTCGCGGCACAGATACGCAGTATTTT. The chain combines TRBV4-1 with TRBJ2-3; possible D gene TRBD2, 5 bases. Deletions cut 3 bases from V and 1 base from J, with 14 bases between. From germline, CDR1 is MGHRA and CDR2 YSYEKL. The CDR3 is made up of 16 amino acids.

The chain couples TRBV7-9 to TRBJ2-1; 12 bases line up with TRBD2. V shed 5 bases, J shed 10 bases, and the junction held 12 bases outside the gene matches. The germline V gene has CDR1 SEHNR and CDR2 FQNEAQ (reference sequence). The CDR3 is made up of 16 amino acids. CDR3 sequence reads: CASSPTGTSGSIEQFF. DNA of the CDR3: TGTGCCAGCAGCCCTACTGGGACTAGCGGGTCGATCGAGCAGTTCTTC.

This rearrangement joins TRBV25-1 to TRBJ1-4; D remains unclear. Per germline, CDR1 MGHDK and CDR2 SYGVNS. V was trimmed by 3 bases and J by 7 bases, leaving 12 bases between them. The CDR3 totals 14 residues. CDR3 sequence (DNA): TGTGCCAGCAGTGATGACATACTTAGTGAAAAACTGTTTTTT. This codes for CASSDDILSEKLFF.

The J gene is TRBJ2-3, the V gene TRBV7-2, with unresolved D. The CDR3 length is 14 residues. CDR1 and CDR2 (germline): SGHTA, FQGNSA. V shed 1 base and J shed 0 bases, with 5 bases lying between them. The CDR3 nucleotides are TGTGCCAGCAGCTTAGACGGGAGCACAGATACGCAGTATTTT. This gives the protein CASSLDGSTDTQYF.

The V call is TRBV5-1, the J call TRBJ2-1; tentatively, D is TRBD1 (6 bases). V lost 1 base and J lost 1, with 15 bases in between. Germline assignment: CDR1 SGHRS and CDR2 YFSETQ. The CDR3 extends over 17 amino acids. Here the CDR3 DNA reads TGCGCCAGCAGCTTGCCCCAACAGGGACGGTCCTACAATGAGCAGTTCTTC. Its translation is CASSLPQQGRSYNEQFF.

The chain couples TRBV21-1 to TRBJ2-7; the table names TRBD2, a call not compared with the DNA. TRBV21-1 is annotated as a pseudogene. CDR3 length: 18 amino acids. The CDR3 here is CASSRRPRDWESLYEQYF. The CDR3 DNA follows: TGTGCCAGCAGTAGAAGGCCCCGGGACTGGGAGAGTCTCTACGAGCAGTACTTC.

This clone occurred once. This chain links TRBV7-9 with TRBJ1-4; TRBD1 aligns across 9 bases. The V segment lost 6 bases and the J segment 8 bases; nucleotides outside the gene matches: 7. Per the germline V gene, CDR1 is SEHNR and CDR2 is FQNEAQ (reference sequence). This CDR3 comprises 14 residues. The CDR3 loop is CASSGDREREKLFF. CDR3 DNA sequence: TGTGCCAGCAGTGGGGACAGGGAGAGGGAAAAACTGTTTTTT.

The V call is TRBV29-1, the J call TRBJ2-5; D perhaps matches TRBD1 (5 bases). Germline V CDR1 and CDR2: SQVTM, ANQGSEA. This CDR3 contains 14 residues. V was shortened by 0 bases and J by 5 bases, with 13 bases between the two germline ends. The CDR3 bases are TGCAGCGTTGAAGATGGGCAGGGCTGGGAGACCCAGTACTTC. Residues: CSVEDGQGWETQYF.

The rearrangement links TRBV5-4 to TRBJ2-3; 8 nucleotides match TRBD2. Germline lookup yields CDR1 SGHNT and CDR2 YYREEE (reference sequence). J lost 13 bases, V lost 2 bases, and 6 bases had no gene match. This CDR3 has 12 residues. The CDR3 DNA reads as TGTGCCAGCAGCTTCGGGGGGGCCGTTGAGTATTTT. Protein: CASSFGGAVEYF.

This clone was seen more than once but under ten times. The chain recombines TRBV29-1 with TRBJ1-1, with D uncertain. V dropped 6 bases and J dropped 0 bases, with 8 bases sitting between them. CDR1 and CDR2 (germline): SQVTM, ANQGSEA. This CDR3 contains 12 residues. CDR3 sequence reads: CSVHGMNTEAFF. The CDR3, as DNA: TGCAGCGTCCACGGGATGAACACTGAAGCTTTCTTT. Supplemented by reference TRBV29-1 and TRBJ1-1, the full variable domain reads SAVISQKPSRDICQRGTSLTIQCQVDSQVTMMFWYRQQPGQSLTLIATANQGSEATYESGFVIDKFPISRPNLTFSTLTVSNMSPEDSSIYLCSVHGMNTEAFFGQGTRLTVV.

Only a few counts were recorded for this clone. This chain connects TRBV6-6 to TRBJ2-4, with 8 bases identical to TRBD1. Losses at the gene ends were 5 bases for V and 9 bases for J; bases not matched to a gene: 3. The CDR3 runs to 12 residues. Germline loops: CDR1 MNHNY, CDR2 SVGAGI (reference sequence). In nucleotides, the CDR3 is TGTGCCAGCAGTACAGGGGGGCTCATTCAGTACTTC. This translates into CASSTGGLIQYF.

In nucleotides, the CDR3 is TGTGCCAGCCAGAGACAAACGAACACTGAAGCTTTCTTT. It specifies CASQRQTNTEAFF. The J gene is TRBJ1-1, the V gene TRBV6-1; D unresolved. Germline CDR1 MNHNS, CDR2 SASEGT. This CDR3 spans 13 amino acids. The ends were cut back, 8 bases at V and 1 base at J, with 11 bases in the middle.

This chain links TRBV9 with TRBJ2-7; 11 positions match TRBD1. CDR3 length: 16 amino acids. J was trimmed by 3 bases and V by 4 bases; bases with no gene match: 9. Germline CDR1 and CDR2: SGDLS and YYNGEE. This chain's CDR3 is CASSPRTGGQLYEQYF. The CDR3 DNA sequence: TGTGCCAGCAGCCCGCGGACAGGGGGCCAGCTCTACGAGCAGTACTTC.

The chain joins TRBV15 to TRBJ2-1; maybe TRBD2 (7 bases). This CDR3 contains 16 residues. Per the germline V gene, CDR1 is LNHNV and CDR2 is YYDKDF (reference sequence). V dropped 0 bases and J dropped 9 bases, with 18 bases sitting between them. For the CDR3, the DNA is TGTGCCACCAGCAGAGATGGGGGGGGCTGGAGGGTTGAGCAGTTCTTC. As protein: CATSRDGGGWRVEQFF.